Sequencing of this T cell receptor (beta chain) was carried out in a study of T cell responses to AZD1222 COVID-19 vaccine. Profiled with immunoSEQ multiplex PCR; TCRdb holds only in-frame clones, not every one. The table records more than 150,000 clones, 92% of them present only once. Comments on this clone: As yet, its antigen is unknown.

Regarding the study as a whole: Just 5 to 7 AZD1222 recipients tested seropositive at baseline. CD4 TCRs associated with vaccination spanned spike, dominating at 160-218 and 743-854.

The germline CDR1 and CDR2 sequences are LNHDA and SQIVND (reference sequence). The CDR3 has 18 amino acids. V was clipped by 4 bases and J by 5 bases, with 24 bases between them. Second-dose timings of about 4 or about 12 weeks were pooled. This TCR came from an adult who received the AZD1222 COVID-19 vaccine. Specimen: peripheral blood, collected 28 days after the second AZD1222 dose. The genes are TRBV19 and TRBJ1-5; D uncertain. For the CDR3, the DNA is TGTGCCAGTAGTACCCCGCCGGTTATCTCTGCAAGAGATCAGCCCCAGCATTTT. This encodes CASSTPPVISARDQPQHF.